Shown below are 17 T cell receptor beta chains from a single sample sequenced in a study of blood T cell repertoires in COVID-19. Sequencing was performed with immunoSEQ multiplex PCR; in TCRdb, only in-frame clones are kept and a portion is missing. The sample shows 25,000 to 35,000 clones, 72% of them seen only once. The sequenced sample was peripheral blood. The receptor source for this set is a boy younger than 10 with active or convalescent COVID-19.

The CDR3 region has the DNA TGTGCCAGCAGCCAAGGGACTAGCGTTTCCTACGAGCAGTACTTC. Translated, it gives CASSQGTSVSYEQYF. The gene calls are TRBV3-1 (or the pseudogene TRBV3-2) and TRBJ2-7, with TRBD2 identical over 9 bases. The V gene's germline CDR1 is LGHDT and CDR2 YNNKEL (reference sequence). Unmatched junction bases numbered 2, after V lost 1 base and J lost 1 base. This CDR3 comprises 15 residues.

The chain is built from TRBV18 and TRBJ2-3; 10 nucleotides line up with TRBD2. Germline V lookup: CDR1 KGHSH, CDR2 LQKENI. The V and J ends lost 3 bases and 2 bases, in that order; junction bases with no gene match: 5. The CDR3 totals 16 residues. CDR3 region: CASSPLTSGVTDTQYF. DNA of the CDR3: TGTGCCAGCTCACCCCTTACTAGCGGGGTCACAGATACGCAGTATTTT.

The chain employs TRBV30 and TRBJ2-1; possibly TRBD2 for D (6 bases). The V and J ends lost 5 bases and 10 bases respectively, with 12 bases between them. This CDR3 is built from 11 residues. Germline assignment: CDR1 GTSNPN and CDR2 SVGIG (reference sequence). In DNA, the CDR3 is TGTGCCTGGCTCGGGGGTGGGGAGCAGTTCTTC. It encodes CAWLGGGEQFF.

This sequence joins TRBV15 and TRBJ1-2; no reliable D call. There are 12 residues in the CDR3. CDR1 and CDR2 from the germline V gene are LNHNV and YYDKDF (reference sequence). V was trimmed by 3 bases and J by 5 bases, leaving 7 bases between them. CDR3 residues: CATSSLIYGYTF. The CDR3 bases are TGTGCCACCAGCAGTCTTATTTATGGCTACACCTTC. Supplemented by reference TRBV15 and TRBJ1-2, the full variable domain reads DAMVIQNPRYQVTQFGKPVTLSCSQTLNHNVMYWYQQKSSQAPKLLFHYYDKDFNNEADTPDNFQSRRPNTSFCFLDIRSPGLGDTAMYLCATSSLIYGYTFGSGTRLTVV.

This clone has a handful of counts. The chain joins TRBV15 to TRBJ2-7, with a possible D match to TRBD2 (6 bases). V was cut by 3 bases and J by 3 bases, with 15 bases left in between. The CDR3 sequence is 15 residues long. Germline lookup yields CDR1 LNHNV and CDR2 YYDKDF (reference sequence). The CDR3 loop is CATSSLLRGDYEQYF. The CDR3 bases are TGTGCCACCAGCAGTCTTCTCCGCGGGGACTACGAGCAGTACTTC.

The chain couples TRBV30 to TRBJ1-2; TRBD1 aligns across 9 bases. The CDR3 has 15 residues. CDR1 and CDR2 (germline): GTSNPN, SVGIG (reference sequence). The V and J ends lost 5 bases and 1 base, in that order; junction bases with no gene match: 8. CDR3 bases: TGTGCCTGGCATCGGGACAGGGCTATTAACTATGGCTACACCTTC. This translates into CAWHRDRAINYGYTF.

The rearrangement joins TRBV28 to TRBJ2-1, with 11 bases lining up with TRBD2. Germline CDR1 is MDHEN and CDR2 is SYDVKM. With 8 bases clipped from V and 7 bases from J, the junction kept 10 bases outside the gene matches. The CDR3 length is 15 residues. This CDR3 is CASVLAGEPRNEQFF. Written as DNA, the CDR3 is TGTGCCAGCGTACTAGCGGGAGAGCCTCGGAATGAGCAGTTCTTC.

The chain recombines TRBV29-1 with TRBJ2-1, with a tentative D call TRBD2 (5 bases). The CDR3 runs to 17 residues. The V gene lost 3 bases and the J gene lost 0 bases, with 18 bases spanning the gap. Germline V gene data show CDR1 as SQVTM and CDR2 as ANQGSEA. DNA for the CDR3: TGCAGCGTTGAGCCCCATGGCGGGCTTAGCTCCTACAATGAGCAGTTCTTC. Protein product: CSVEPHGGLSSYNEQFF.

The rearrangement uses TRBV7-9 and TRBJ2-1, with 8 bases identical to TRBD2. After removal of 6 bases from V and 5 bases from J, the junction contained 6 bases not matched to a gene. Germline V CDR1 and CDR2: SEHNR, FQNEAQ (reference sequence). CDR3 length equals 14 residues. The CDR3 loop reads CASRKRGPHNEQFF. The CDR3, as DNA: TGTGCCAGCAGGAAGCGGGGGCCCCACAATGAGCAGTTCTTC.

This chain connects TRBV5-4 to TRBJ1-4; TRBD1 aligns across 9 bases. Germline trimming cut 0 bases from V and 3 bases from J; bases unmatched to any gene: 9. Germline assignment: CDR1 SGHNT and CDR2 YYREEE (reference sequence). This CDR3 comprises 18 residues. CDR3 protein: CASSLASGTGTANEKLFF. In DNA, the CDR3 is TGTGCCAGCAGCTTGGCCTCCGGGACAGGGACAGCTAATGAAAAACTGTTTTTT.

The genes are TRBV4-1 and TRBJ1-2; 9 bases are a match to TRBD1. V lost 1 base, J lost 1 base, and 7 bases stayed unmatched. There are 17 residues in the CDR3. Germline CDR1 reads MGHRA; CDR2 reads YSYEKL. The CDR3 coding sequence is TGCGCCAGCAGCCAAGCCCGGGGGGACAGGGATAACTATGGCTACACCTTC. Its protein product is CASSQARGDRDNYGYTF.

CDR3 amino acids: CASSEFESTDRNSPLHF. CDR3 DNA: TGCGCCAGCAGTGAGTTCGAATCGACAGACCGTAATTCACCCCTCCACTTT. The chain joins TRBV10-2 to TRBJ1-6; TRBD1 might be the D (5 bases). The CDR3 length is 17 residues. Germline lookup yields CDR1 WSHSY and CDR2 SAAADI. The V end lost 1 base, the J end lost 6 bases, and 16 bases lay between the germline ends.

The chain uses TRBV5-6 and TRBJ2-5; TRBD1 matches 7 bases. The CDR3 is made up of 13 amino acids. Germline lookup yields CDR1 SGHDT and CDR2 YYEEEE. V gave up 7 bases and J gave up 9 bases; unmatched junction bases: 12. The CDR3 here is CASGTTGARAQYF. CDR3 in DNA: TGTGCCAGCGGAACCACAGGGGCTCGGGCCCAGTACTTC.

The rearrangement uses TRBV3-1 (or the pseudogene TRBV3-2) and TRBJ2-7; D not certain. The CDR3 consists of 13 residues. V was shortened by 0 bases and J by 4 bases, with 7 bases between the two germline ends. Germline V lookup: CDR1 LGHDT, CDR2 YNNKEL (reference sequence). CDR3 region: CASSQDRRYEQYF. The DNA for the CDR3 is TGTGCCAGCAGCCAAGATCGGAGATACGAGCAGTACTTC.

V gene TRBV7-9 combines with J gene TRBJ1-4; TRBD1 is a possible D gene (6 bases). Germline-derived CDR1 and CDR2 are SEHNR and FQNEAQ (reference sequence). This CDR3 region has 17 residues. Trimming shortened V by 4 bases and J by 10 bases, and 25 bases separated the two germline ends. The CDR3 nucleotides are TGTGCCAGCAGCTCCAGTCGAATTCAGGGGAGAAACCCAAAACTGTTTTTT. This encodes CASSSSRIQGRNPKLFF.

This chain uses TRBV6-1 with TRBJ2-7, with D perhaps matching TRBD2 (5 bases). The CDR3 runs to 14 residues. V was clipped by 1 base and J by 0 bases, with 7 bases between them. Per germline, CDR1 MNHNS and CDR2 SASEGT. The CDR3 sequence: CASSEVGSSYEQYF. CDR3 DNA: TGTGCCAGCAGTGAAGTGGGGAGCTCCTACGAGCAGTACTTC.

The chain combines TRBV28 with TRBJ2-7, with D maybe TRBD2 (5 bases). V was clipped by 1 base and J by 0 bases, with 16 bases between them. This CDR3 region has 17 residues. The germline CDR1 and CDR2 sequences are MDHEN and SYDVKM. The chain's CDR3 is CASSLLYRGLSSYEQYF. CDR3 coding DNA: TGTGCCAGCAGTTTATTATACCGGGGATTAAGCTCCTACGAGCAGTACTTC.